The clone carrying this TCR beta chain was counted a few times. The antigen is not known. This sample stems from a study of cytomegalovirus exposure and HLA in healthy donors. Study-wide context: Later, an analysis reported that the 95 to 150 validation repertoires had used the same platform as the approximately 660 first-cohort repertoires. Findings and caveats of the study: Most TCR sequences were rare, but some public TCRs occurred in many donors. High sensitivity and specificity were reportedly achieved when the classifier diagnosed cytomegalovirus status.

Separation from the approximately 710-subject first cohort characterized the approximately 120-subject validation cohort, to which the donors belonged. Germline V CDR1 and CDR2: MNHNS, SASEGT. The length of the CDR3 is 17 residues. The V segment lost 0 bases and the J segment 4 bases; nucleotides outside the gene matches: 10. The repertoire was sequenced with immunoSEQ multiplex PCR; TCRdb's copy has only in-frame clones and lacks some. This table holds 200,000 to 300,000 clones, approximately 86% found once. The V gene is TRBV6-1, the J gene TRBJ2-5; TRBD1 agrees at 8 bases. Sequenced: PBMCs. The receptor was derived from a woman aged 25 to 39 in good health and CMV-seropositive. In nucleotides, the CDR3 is TGTGCCAGCAGTGAAGCAAACCCAGGGGGCAGGGGAGAGACCCAGTACTTC. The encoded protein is CASSEANPGGRGETQYF.